The 17 T cell receptor beta chains in this list originate from one sample, sequenced in a study of blood T cell repertoires in COVID-19. Only in-frame clones appear in the TCRdb table, and some are missing; sequencing was by immunoSEQ multiplex PCR. The data contain tens of thousands of clones, around 90% of them seen just once; the ten biggest clones take up around 40%. The specimen was peripheral blood. These receptors came from a human donor in a cohort sampled during active COVID-19.

The chain links TRBV6-5 to TRBJ2-7; possible D gene TRBD2, 5 bases. The V end was cut by 6 bases, the J end by 7 bases, with 16 bases between. The V gene's germline CDR1 is MNHEY and CDR2 SVGAGI. The CDR3 is 13 amino acids. The CDR3 DNA sequence: TGTGCCAGCAGCCGCCTAGGGCGGAGGGAGCAGTACTTC. Amino acid sequence: CASSRLGRREQYF.

This chain connects TRBV11-2 to TRBJ2-2; 9 bases are shared with TRBD1. CDR1 and CDR2 (germline): SGHAT, FQNNGV. CDR3 length: 16 amino acids. V trimming: 3 bases; J trimming: 5 bases; junction bases outside the gene matches: 7. Here the CDR3 DNA reads TGTGCCAGCAGCTTCCCGGGACAGGGTGAGACCGGGGAGCTGTTTTTT. It specifies CASSFPGQGETGELFF.

The rearrangement uses TRBV4-3 and TRBJ2-7; tentative D call: TRBD2 (6 bases). Trimming removed 0 bases from V and 0 bases from J, with 15 bases in between. The length of the CDR3 is 17 residues. The V gene's germline CDR1 is LGHNA and CDR2 YSLEER. The CDR3 region has the DNA TGCGCCAGCAGCCAAGAATTGAGCGCGGGGAGCTCCTACGAGCAGTACTTC. Its translation is CASSQELSAGSSYEQYF.

This clone is medium-sized. CDR3 in DNA: TGTGCCAGCAGTTACGGAACAGGGGCTCATTCACCCCTCCACTTT. This codes for CASSYGTGAHSPLHF. The rearrangement links TRBV6-2 or TRBV6-3 to TRBJ1-6; 7 nucleotides line up with TRBD1. Germline CDR1 reads MNHEY; CDR2 reads SVGEGT. The CDR3 is made up of 15 amino acids. J was trimmed by 8 bases and V by 2 bases; bases with no gene match: 6.

V usage is TRBV19 and J usage is TRBJ1-2, with TRBD1 matching 8 bases. Germline CDR1 reads LNHDA; CDR2 reads SQIVND (reference sequence). V dropped 5 bases and J dropped 7; count of bases not matched to a gene: 6. CDR3 size: 13 residues. The DNA of the CDR3 is TGTGCCAGTAGTCTCAGGGGGCGCGCTGGCTACACCTTC. Amino acid sequence: CASSLRGRAGYTF.

This sequence joins TRBV2 and TRBJ1-2; 8 positions agree with TRBD1. V trimming: 8 bases; J trimming: 1 base; junction bases outside the gene matches: 9. The CDR3 has 15 amino acids. Per germline, CDR1 SNHLY and CDR2 FYNNEI. The CDR3 is CASSRGRGHNYGYTF. The DNA of the CDR3 is TGTGCCAGCTCAAGGGGCAGGGGGCATAACTATGGCTACACCTTC. Full variable domain (outside the CDR3, taken from reference TRBV2 and TRBJ1-2): EPEVTQTPSHQVTQMGQEVILRCVPISNHLYFYWYRQILGQKVEFLVSFYNNEISEKSEIFDDQFSVERPDGSNFTLKIRSTKLEDSAMYFCASSRGRGHNYGYTFGSGTRLTVV.

This chain joins TRBV19 and TRBJ2-1; TRBD2 might be the D (5 bases). This CDR3 has 13 amino acids. CDR1 LNHDA and CDR2 SQIVND come from the germline V gene (reference sequence). V lost 6 bases, J lost 9 bases, and 15 bases lay in between. In nucleotides, the CDR3 is TGTGCCAGTAGCCCTCTAGGTAGCGCTGAGCAGTTCTTC. It is translated as CASSPLGSAEQFF. Supplemented by reference TRBV19 and TRBJ2-1, the full variable domain reads DGGITQSPKYLFRKEGQNVTLSCEQNLNHDAMYWYRQDPGQGLRLIYYSQIVNDFQKGDIAEGYSVSREKKESFPLTVTSAQKNPTAFYLCASSPLGSAEQFFGPGTRLTVL.

The genes are TRBV24-1 and TRBJ2-1; possible D gene TRBD1, 5 bases. Germline values: CDR1 KGHDR, CDR2 SFDVKD. The ends were cut back, 10 bases at V and 7 bases at J, with 13 bases in the middle. There are 12 residues in the CDR3. The DNA of the CDR3 is TGTGCCACGAGACAGTCGGAGAATGAGCAGTTCTTC. It specifies CATRQSENEQFF.

The CDR3 here is CASSWTAQGDTEAFF. DNA for the CDR3: TGCGCCAGCAGTTGGACAGCCCAAGGGGACACTGAAGCTTTCTTT. V is TRBV5-1 and J is TRBJ1-1; D is possibly TRBD1 (6 bases). The V gene lost 5 bases and the J gene lost 3 bases, with 17 bases spanning the gap. The CDR3 covers 15 residues. Germline CDR1 is SGHRS and CDR2 is YFSETQ.

The rearrangement joins TRBV7-2 to TRBJ1-4, with a weak D call TRBD1 (6 bases). CDR1 is SGHTA and CDR2 is FQGNSA in the germline V gene. Trimming cost V 5 bases and J 0 bases, with 7 bases left between them. The CDR3 spans 14 residues. The CDR3 nucleotides are TGTGCCAGCAGCCGGACAGCAACTAATGAAAAACTGTTTTTT. Protein product: CASSRTATNEKLFF. Drawing the rest from reference TRBV7-2 and TRBJ1-4, the complete variable domain is GAGVSQSPSNKVTEKGKDVELRCDPISGHTALYWYRQSLGQGLEFLIYFQGNSAPDKSGLPSDRFSAERTGGSVSTLTIQRTQQEDSAVYLCASSRTATNEKLFFGSGTQLSVL.

V is TRBV6-5 and J is TRBJ1-5; D gene unclear. This CDR3 spans 15 amino acids. The ends were cut back, 10 bases at V and 5 bases at J, with 21 bases in the middle. Germline CDR1 reads MNHEY; CDR2 reads SVGAGI. CDR3 sequence: CATNSPGSVDQPQHF. The CDR3 DNA sequence: TGTGCCACCAACTCCCCGGGTTCGGTGGATCAGCCCCAGCATTTT.

The rearrangement joins TRBV5-1 to TRBJ1-5; TRBD1 matches 7 bases. CDR1 is SGHRS and CDR2 is YFSETQ in the germline V gene. V lost 1 base, J lost 3 bases, and 4 bases stayed unmatched. This CDR3 comprises 15 residues. CDR3 loop: CASSLRGLNNQPQHF. In DNA, the CDR3 is TGCGCCAGCAGCTTGAGGGGGCTGAACAATCAGCCCCAGCATTTT.

The chain combines TRBV5-4 with TRBJ2-1; D uncertain. Germline CDR1 and CDR2: SGHNT and YYREEE (reference sequence). This CDR3 spans 15 amino acids. V was shortened by 4 bases and J by 1 base, with 12 bases between the two germline ends. The CDR3 is CASSISPVSYNEQFF. The CDR3 DNA reads as TGTGCCAGCAGCATCTCTCCAGTGTCCTACAATGAGCAGTTCTTC.

In nucleotides, the CDR3 is TGTGCCAGCAGCTTAGGACAGGGTACCGGGGAGCTGTTTTTT. This gives the protein CASSLGQGTGELFF. The chain combines TRBV11-3 with TRBJ2-2; TRBD1 matches at 7 bases. The CDR3 runs 14 residues. The trim removed 1 base at V and 5 bases at J, leaving 1 base unmatched. Germline assignment: CDR1 SGHNT and CDR2 YENEEA.

The gene calls are TRBV5-1 and TRBJ1-4; D is uncertain. With 1 base removed from V and 3 bases from J, the gap between germline ends came to 16 bases. The CDR3 is 17 amino acids. Germline lookup yields CDR1 SGHRS and CDR2 YFSETQ. CDR3 loop: CASSLKRPGVANEKLFF. CDR3 coding DNA: TGCGCCAGCAGCTTGAAACGCCCGGGTGTGGCTAATGAAAAACTGTTTTTT.

The genes are TRBV20-1 and TRBJ1-2, with 10 bases identical to TRBD1. Unmatched junction bases numbered 8, after V lost 6 bases and J lost 1 base. The CDR3 runs 15 residues. From germline, CDR1 is DFQATT and CDR2 SNEGSKA (reference sequence). The DNA of the CDR3 is TGCAGTGCCAGTCCCGGGACAGGGGATAACTATGGCTACACCTTC. It is translated as CSASPGTGDNYGYTF.

V gene TRBV11-2 combines with J gene TRBJ1-2, with 7 bases aligning to TRBD1. This CDR3 has 14 amino acids. Losses at the gene ends were 3 bases for V and 3 bases for J; bases not matched to a gene: 4. The germline V gene has CDR1 SGHAT and CDR2 FQNNGV. CDR3 sequence reads: CASSFGQAYYGYTF. The CDR3 DNA is TGTGCCAGCAGCTTTGGACAGGCGTACTATGGCTACACCTTC.